One and the same sample provided the 5 T cell receptor beta chains below, sequenced in a study of blood T cell repertoires in COVID-19. Assay: immunoSEQ multiplex PCR; the TCRdb copy retains only in-frame clones and omits some. The repertoire holds about 99,000 clones, with just over 85% as singletons. Material: peripheral blood. The receptors come from a man over 45 with COVID-19, enrolled during active disease.

This clone was detected only once. This rearrangement joins TRBV2 to TRBJ2-5; D possibly corresponds to TRBD1 (7 bases). CDR1 is SNHLY, CDR2 FYNNEI, per germline. This CDR3 spans 13 amino acids. The V end was cut by 4 bases, the J end by 4 bases, with 10 bases between. In DNA, the CDR3 is TGTGCCAGCAGTGTTCAGGGGGGAGAGACCCAGTACTTC. Encoded protein: CASSVQGGETQYF.

The V gene is TRBV28, the J gene TRBJ1-1; D not resolved. Germline CDR1 reads MDHEN; CDR2 reads SYDVKM. The CDR3 spans 14 residues. Trimming removed 4 bases from V and 1 base from J, with 10 bases in between. The CDR3 loop is CASSSTPQNTEAFF. CDR3 sequence (DNA): TGTGCCAGCAGTTCTACCCCGCAGAACACTGAAGCTTTCTTT.

CDR3 nucleotides: TGTGCCAGCAGCTTCGTCCGGGGGGCGACCACCGGGGAGCTGTTTTTT. It is translated as CASSFVRGATTGELFF. This chain links TRBV5-6 with TRBJ2-2; D perhaps matches TRBD2 (7 bases). CDR1 is SGHDT, CDR2 YYEEEE, per germline. V was trimmed by 2 bases and J by 4 bases, leaving 15 bases between them. CDR3 size: 16 residues.

This chain joins TRBV3-1 (or the pseudogene TRBV3-2) and TRBJ2-1, with a possible D match to TRBD1 (6 bases). CDR1 and CDR2 from the germline V gene are LGHDT and YNNKEL (reference sequence). The ends were cut back, 1 base at V and 0 bases at J, with 10 bases in the middle. The CDR3 is made up of 16 amino acids. The CDR3: CASSQVPDSSYNEQFF. The CDR3 DNA follows: TGTGCCAGCAGCCAAGTTCCGGACAGCTCCTACAATGAGCAGTTCTTC.

J is TRBJ1-1 and V is TRBV30, with D possibly being TRBD1 (6 bases). V lost 0 bases, J lost 11 bases, and 22 bases lay in between. This CDR3 has 15 residues. In germline, CDR1 is GTSNPN, CDR2 SVGIG (reference sequence). The CDR3 loop reads CAWSVPQGFLRSAFF. Written as DNA, the CDR3 is TGTGCCTGGAGTGTACCACAGGGTTTTTTAAGGTCGGCTTTCTTT.